This T cell receptor (beta chain) was recovered during a study of shared clonotypes between healthy human individuals. The study, taken as a whole, reports: Memory subsets generally showed lower estimated richness than naive subsets.

Clones were sequenced by immunoSEQ multiplex PCR, and TCRdb holds only the in-frame ones, with some missing. This sample has around 1.9 million clones; more than 85% occur once, and the top ten carry 1.5% to 2%. As regards this clone: The antigen remains undetermined.

In germline, CDR1 is LGHNA, CDR2 YNFKEQ. Between the trimmed V and J ends, which lost 0 bases and 2 bases, there was a span of 11 bases. The CDR3 is made up of 15 amino acids. Only CD45RO-negative cells positively selected for CCR7 counted as naive CD8 cells, so terminally differentiated effector memory CD45RA+ cells were excluded. The rearrangement uses TRBV4-2 and TRBJ2-7, with no clear D. The clonotype originates from a young man in good health. Some clones in this sample may be carry-over from other donors' samples. Input material: naive CD8+ T cells from PBMCs. The DNA for the CDR3 is TGTGCCAGCAGCCAAGAGGCAGCGTTAGCCTACGAGCAGTACTTC. It is translated as CASSQEAALAYEQYF.